This TCR beta chain was observed in a study of T-cell reconstitution after alpha-beta-depleted transplantation in children. Study-wide results and limits: The main origin of T-cell counts and diversity one year after transplant was newly produced T cells.

Preparation of the TCRbeta library used unique molecular identifiers. TCRdb called the PCR reads again in MiXCR, with one record for every CDR3 protein. The sample includes about 280,000 distinct CDR3 sequences, roughly 11% of them seen just once. The CDR3 runs to 16 residues. The germline V gene has CDR1 LGHNA and CDR2 YSLEER. V lost 4 bases and J 2 bases, leaving 16 bases between the germline ends. This clonotype has a count of ten or more. What it recognizes is unknown. The chain employs TRBV4-3 and TRBJ2-3; D not certain. The receptor was derived from a male patient under 10 years old who had a stem cell transplant for chronic granulomatous disease, so the T cells may come from the graft donor. Sample: peripheral blood, taken 180 days after TCRalphabeta/CD19-depleted stem cell transplant. The CDR3 DNA sequence: TGCGCCAGCAGCCTCCATAGACTTGACAACACAGATACGCAGTATTTT. It is translated as CASSLHRLDNTDTQYF.